This record covers a single TCR beta chain. Its antigen target is currently unknown. Base qualities are not recorded, but no much larger clone differs from it by a single base. TCR beta libraries were generated from genomic DNA with the immunoSEQ kit, following the manufacturer's recommendations. To prepare the libraries, a first multiplex PCR with proprietary primers was run, followed by a second PCR that added unique barcodes, and a bead cleanup was done after each round. Each sample batch included a kit-provided positive control reaction and a negative control reaction. The final libraries underwent checking on an Agilent 4200 TapeStation D1000 ScreenTape, volumetric pooling, and quantification by qPCR. Sequencing was performed on an Illumina NextSeq500 with a MidOutput 150-cycle cartridge, and 156 Read1 and 15 Index1 cycles were run with kit custom primers. The pooled library was loaded at around 1.1 pM with an approximately 21% PhiX control spike-in. The authors' pipeline ran thus. Vendor-processed data were analyzed in R, with a clonotype defined as all T cells sharing the same CDR3 nucleotide sequence. In the clone abundance analyses, frequencies were normalized to the 10,000 most abundant clones in each sample. Public T cell clones, which averaged fewer than five per sample, were removed prior to analysis. Tumor-enriched and baseline blood-enriched clonotypes were defined by at least a 32-fold difference in abundance between compartments. A beta-binomial differential abundance model was applied to find clonotypes that expanded or contracted between blood time points. Tumor-blood repertoire similarity was measured with the Baroni-Urbani and Buser coefficient, and group comparisons used two-tailed Wilcoxon tests in R. The table comes from immuneACCESS by way of TCRdb, which keeps in-frame sequences with V and J called. Part of the clones is missing from these tables; in studies checked, under half for an unresolved V gene and the rest for unknown reasons. Clone size and the V and J calls come from that table; the DNA yielded D and trimming. This sample comprises approximately 120,000 clones, roughly four fifths of them detected only once. 4.5% to 7% of the sample is in the top ten clones.

This sample stems from a study of radiation and T cells in renal cell carcinoma (TCRdb year 2020). For the wider study: The samples were drawn from a clinical trial, where primary renal cell carcinomas were treated with 15 Gy of stereotactic body radiation therapy and then removed by nephrectomy 4 weeks afterward. A total of over 4 million unique CDR3 nucleotide sequences, encoding some 2,700,000 unique CDR3 amino acid sequences, were found across all 55 or so samples. In total, 50 to 60 samples, comprising some 25 tumors and around 27 peripheral blood samples, were subjected to TCR beta sequencing. Broad study findings and their caveats: An increase in top tumor clonotypes in blood was observed from baseline to 2 weeks post-radiation, followed by contraction by 4 weeks, which was taken to suggest transient expansion of tumor-resident clones. Because no pretreatment tumor biopsies were available, whether clonotypes were present in the tumor at baseline could not be determined. Tracking of blood repertoire dynamics stopped at around 4 weeks after treatment, with no follow-up past that point. With a single-armed trial design, the study had no way to address how radiation dose or scheduling affects the TCR repertoire.

The junction carries 9 bases between V and J, which are trimmed by 4 bases and 6 bases respectively. From cysteine to phenylalanine, the CDR3 is 12 amino acids long. The CDR3 DNA has 36 bases and is translated from base 1. CDR1 is given as MDHEN and CDR2 as SYDVKM, both from the germline V gene. According to the study, the label for this sample's time point signals: blood 2 weeks post-SBRT. Per the publication, the treatment or condition label means: 15 Gy SBRT to primary tumor, nephrectomy 4 weeks later. To track tumor-enriched clonotypes, serial peripheral blood was sampled from radiation-treated patients at baseline and at 2 weeks and 4 weeks after SBRT. Renal cell carcinoma with clear cell pathology was present in all patients. The QIAamp DNA Blood Mini Kit (Qiagen) was used to prepare genomic DNA for TCR sequencing. Samples were included in the analyses only if all quality control checks were passed.

The sequenced sample was blood, obtained from a patient whose treatment included radiotherapy and nephrectomy. The origin of this receptor is a man between 50 and 59 years old with renal cell carcinoma. The chain joins TRBV28 to TRBJ1-2; too little of a D gene remains to name it. The DNA sequence is as follows: TGTGCCAGCAGTTGGGTACCCCATGGCTACACCTTC. The resulting protein is CASSWVPHGYTF.